This section outlines one TCR beta chain sequence together with its context. What it binds is unknown. The data are from a study of CD8+ T cells in alopecia areata. Study details: Once tofacitinib had been taken for 6 to 18 months, 6 months off drug followed.

Study-wide results and limits: Mice showed clearer TCR sharing than patients did, a gap that was possibly HLA-related.

In each case, RNA was isolated and then reverse transcribed into cDNA as the sequencing template. Sequencing was performed with immunoSEQ multiplex PCR; in TCRdb, only in-frame clones are kept and a portion is missing. The sample carries 200,000 to 250,000 clones, 50% to 70% recorded once. Trimming shortened V by 5 bases and J by 2 bases, and 8 bases separated the two germline ends. The CDR3 is 14 residues long. In germline, CDR1 is SGHRS, CDR2 YFSETQ. Collection of lesional scalp punch biopsies and peripheral blood was performed in alopecia areata patients. This clonotype was obtained from a human donor with alopecia areata. The chain employs TRBV5-1 and TRBJ2-6, with D unresolved. Sequenced here: CD4+ T cells sorted from blood, sampled at week 0. The CDR3 nucleotides are TGCGCCAGCAGAAATATCGCTGGGGCCAACGTCCTGACTTTC. Its protein product is CASRNIAGANVLTF.